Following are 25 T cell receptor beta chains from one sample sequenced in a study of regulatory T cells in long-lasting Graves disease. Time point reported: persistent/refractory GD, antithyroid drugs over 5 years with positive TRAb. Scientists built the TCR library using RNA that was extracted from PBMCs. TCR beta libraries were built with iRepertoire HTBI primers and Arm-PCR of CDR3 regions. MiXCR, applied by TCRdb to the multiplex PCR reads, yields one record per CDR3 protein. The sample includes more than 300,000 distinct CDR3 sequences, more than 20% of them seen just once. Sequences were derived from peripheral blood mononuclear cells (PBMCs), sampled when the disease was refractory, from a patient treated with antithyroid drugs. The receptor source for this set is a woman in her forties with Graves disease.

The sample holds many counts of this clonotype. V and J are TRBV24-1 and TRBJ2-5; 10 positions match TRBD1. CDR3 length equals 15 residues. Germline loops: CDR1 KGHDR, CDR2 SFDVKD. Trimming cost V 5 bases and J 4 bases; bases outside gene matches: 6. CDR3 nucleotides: TGTGCCACCAGTGGTGGGACAGGGGTAGGAGAGACCCAGTACTTC. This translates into CATSGGTGVGETQYF.

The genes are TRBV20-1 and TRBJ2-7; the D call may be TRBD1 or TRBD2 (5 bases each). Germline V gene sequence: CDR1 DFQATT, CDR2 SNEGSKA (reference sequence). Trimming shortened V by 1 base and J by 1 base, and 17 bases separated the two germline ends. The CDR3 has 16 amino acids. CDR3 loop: CSARGLIVEGSYEQYF. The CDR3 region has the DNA TGCAGTGCTAGAGGCCTTATCGTTGAGGGGTCCTACGAGCAGTACTTC.

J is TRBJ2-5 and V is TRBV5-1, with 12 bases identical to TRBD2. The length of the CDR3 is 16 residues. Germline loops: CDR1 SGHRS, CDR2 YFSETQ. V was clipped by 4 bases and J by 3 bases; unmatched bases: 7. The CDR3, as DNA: TGCGCCAGCAGCAGGAGGACTAGCGGGAATGAAGAGACCCAGTACTTC. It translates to CASSRRTSGNEETQYF.

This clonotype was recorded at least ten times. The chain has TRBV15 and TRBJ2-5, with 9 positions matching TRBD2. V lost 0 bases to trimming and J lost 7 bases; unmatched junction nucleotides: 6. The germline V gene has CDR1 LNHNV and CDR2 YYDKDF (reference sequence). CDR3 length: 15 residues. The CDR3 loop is CATSRDGSGSGTQYF. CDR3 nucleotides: TGTGCCACCAGCAGAGATGGTAGCGGGAGTGGGACCCAGTACTTC.

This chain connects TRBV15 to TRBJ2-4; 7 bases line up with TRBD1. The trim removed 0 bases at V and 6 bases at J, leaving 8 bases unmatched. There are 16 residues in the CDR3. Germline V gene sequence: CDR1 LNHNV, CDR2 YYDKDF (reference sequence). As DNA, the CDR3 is TGTGCCACCAGCAGAGAGAGAGAGACAGGGAGAAACATTCAGTACTTC. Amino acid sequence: CATSRERETGRNIQYF.

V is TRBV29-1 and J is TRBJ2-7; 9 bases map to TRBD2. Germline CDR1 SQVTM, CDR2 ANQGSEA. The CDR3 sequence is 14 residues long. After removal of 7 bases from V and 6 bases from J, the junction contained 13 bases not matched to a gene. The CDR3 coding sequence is TGCAGCGCTCGAAGGGCTAGCGGGATTCCCGAGCAGTACTTC. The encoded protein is CSARRASGIPEQYF.

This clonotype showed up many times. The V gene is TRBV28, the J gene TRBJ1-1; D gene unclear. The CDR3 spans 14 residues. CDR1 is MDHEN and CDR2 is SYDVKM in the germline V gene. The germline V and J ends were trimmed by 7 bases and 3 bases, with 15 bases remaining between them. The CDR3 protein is CASTHARVHTEAFF. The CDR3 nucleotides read TGTGCCAGCACCCACGCGAGGGTCCACACTGAAGCTTTCTTT.

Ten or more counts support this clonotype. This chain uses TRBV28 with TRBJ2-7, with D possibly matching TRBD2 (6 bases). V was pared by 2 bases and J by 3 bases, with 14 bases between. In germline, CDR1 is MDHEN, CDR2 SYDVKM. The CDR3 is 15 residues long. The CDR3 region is CASSLDGSLNYEQYF. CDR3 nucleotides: TGTGCCAGCAGTTTAGACGGGAGCCTGAACTACGAGCAGTACTTC.

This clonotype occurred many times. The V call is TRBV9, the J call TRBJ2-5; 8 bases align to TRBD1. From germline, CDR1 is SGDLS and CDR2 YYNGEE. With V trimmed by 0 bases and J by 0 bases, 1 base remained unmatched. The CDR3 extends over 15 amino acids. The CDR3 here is CASSVADRDQETQYF. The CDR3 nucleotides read TGTGCCAGCAGCGTAGCGGACAGGGACCAAGAGACCCAGTACTTC. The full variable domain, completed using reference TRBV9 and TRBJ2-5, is DSGVTQTPKHLITATGQRVTLRCSPRSGDLSVYWYQQSLDQGLQFLIQYYNGEERAKGNILERFSAQQFPDLHSELNLSSLELGDSALYFCASSVADRDQETQYFGPGTRLLVL.

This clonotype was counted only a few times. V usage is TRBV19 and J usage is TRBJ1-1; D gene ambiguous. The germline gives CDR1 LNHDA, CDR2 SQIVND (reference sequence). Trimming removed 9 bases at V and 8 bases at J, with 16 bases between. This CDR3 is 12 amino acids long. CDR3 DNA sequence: TGTGCCAGCTCCAAGATCCGGGCCGAAGCTTTCTTT. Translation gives CASSKIRAEAFF. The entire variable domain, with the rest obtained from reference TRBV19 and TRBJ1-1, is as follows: DGGITQSPKYLFRKEGQNVTLSCEQNLNHDAMYWYRQDPGQGLRLIYYSQIVNDFQKGDIAEGYSVSREKKESFPLTVTSAQKNPTAFYLCASSKIRAEAFFGQGTRLTVV.

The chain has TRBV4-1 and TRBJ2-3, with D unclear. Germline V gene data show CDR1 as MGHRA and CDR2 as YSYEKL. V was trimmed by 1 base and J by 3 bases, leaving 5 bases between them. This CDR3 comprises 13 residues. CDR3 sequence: CASSQVWTDTQYF. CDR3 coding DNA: TGCGCCAGCAGCCAAGTATGGACAGATACGCAGTATTTT.

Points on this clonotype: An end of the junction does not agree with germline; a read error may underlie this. DNA for the CDR3: TGCATTGCTTGGGCCTGGGACGGAAAAGAGACCCAGTACTTC. Amino acid sequence: CIAWAWDGKETQYF. The chain recombines TRBV20-1 with TRBJ2-5; D tentatively fits TRBD1 or TRBD2 (5 bases each). Germline V lookup: CDR1 DFQATT, CDR2 SNEGSKA (reference sequence). This CDR3 is 14 amino acids long.

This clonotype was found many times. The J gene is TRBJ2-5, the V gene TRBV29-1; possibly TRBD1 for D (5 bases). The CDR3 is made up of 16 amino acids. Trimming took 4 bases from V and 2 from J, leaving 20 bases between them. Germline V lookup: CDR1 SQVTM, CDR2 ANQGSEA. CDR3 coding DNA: TGCAGCGTTGCTAGTTTTTGGACACCAACGCAAGAGACCCAGTACTTC. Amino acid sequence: CSVASFWTPTQETQYF.

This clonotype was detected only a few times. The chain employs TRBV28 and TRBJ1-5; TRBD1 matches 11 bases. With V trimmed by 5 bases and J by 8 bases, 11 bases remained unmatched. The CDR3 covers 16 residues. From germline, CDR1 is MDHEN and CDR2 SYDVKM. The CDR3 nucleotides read TGTGCCAGCAGTCCCCGCGGGACAGGGGGTGGAAAGCCCCAGCATTTT. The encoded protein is CASSPRGTGGGKPQHF.

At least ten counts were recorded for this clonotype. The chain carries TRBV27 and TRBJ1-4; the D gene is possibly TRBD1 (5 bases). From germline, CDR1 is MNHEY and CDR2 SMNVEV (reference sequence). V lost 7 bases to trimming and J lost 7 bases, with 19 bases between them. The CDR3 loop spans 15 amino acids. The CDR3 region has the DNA TGTGCCAGCACCCTTCAGGGCGCCGGGGGTGAAAAACTGTTTTTT. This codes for CASTLQGAGGEKLFF.

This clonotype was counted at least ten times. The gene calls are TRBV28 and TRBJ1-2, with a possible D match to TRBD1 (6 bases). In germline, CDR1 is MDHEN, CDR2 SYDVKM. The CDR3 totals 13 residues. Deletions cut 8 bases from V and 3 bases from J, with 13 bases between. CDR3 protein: CASSSGEDYGYTF. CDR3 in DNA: TGTGCCAGCTCATCAGGGGAGGACTATGGCTACACCTTC.

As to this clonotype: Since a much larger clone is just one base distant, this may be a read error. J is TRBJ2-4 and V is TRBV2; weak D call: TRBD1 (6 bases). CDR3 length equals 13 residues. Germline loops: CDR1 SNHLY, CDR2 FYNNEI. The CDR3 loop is CASRDRFWDIQHF. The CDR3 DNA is TGTGCCAGCAGAGACAGGTTTTGGGACATTCAGCACTTC.

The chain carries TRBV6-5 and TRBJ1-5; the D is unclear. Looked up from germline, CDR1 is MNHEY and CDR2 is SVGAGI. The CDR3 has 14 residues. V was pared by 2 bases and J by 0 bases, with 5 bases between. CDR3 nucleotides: TGTGCCAGCAGTTACATGGCTAGCAATCAGCCCCAGCATTTT. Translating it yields CASSYMASNQPQHF.

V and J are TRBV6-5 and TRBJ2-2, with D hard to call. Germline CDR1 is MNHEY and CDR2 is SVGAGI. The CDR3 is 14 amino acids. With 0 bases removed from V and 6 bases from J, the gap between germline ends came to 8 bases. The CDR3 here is CASSYSMKAGELFF. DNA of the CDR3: TGTGCCAGCAGTTACTCGATGAAGGCCGGGGAGCTGTTTTTT.

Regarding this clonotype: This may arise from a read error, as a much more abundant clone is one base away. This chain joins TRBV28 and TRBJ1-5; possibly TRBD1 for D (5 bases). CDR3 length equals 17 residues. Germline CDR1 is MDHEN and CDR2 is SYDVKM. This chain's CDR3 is CARSHPSYGTSNQPQHF. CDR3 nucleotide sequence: TGTGCCCGCAGCCATCCCTCATACGGGACGAGCAATCAGCCCCAGCATTTT.

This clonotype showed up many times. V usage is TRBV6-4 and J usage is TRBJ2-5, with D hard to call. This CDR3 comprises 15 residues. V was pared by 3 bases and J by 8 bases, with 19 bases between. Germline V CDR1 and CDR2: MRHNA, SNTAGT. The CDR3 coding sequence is TGTGCCAGCAGTGATCGGCACTCACCCAAGAGAACCCAGTACTTC. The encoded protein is CASSDRHSPKRTQYF.

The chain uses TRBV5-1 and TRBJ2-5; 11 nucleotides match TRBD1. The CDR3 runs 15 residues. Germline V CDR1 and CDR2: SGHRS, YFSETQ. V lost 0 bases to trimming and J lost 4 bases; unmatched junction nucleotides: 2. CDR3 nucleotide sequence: TGCGCCAGCAGCTTGGAAGGACAGGGGGCAGAGACCCAGTACTTC. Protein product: CASSLEGQGAETQYF.

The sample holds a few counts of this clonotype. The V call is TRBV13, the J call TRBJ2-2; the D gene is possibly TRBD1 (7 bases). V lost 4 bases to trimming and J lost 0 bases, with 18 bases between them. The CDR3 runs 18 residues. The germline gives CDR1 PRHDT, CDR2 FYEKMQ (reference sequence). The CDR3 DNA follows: TGTGCCAGCAGCTCGGGAGACAGGGCTGTTACGAACACCGGGGAGCTGTTTTTT. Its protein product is CASSSGDRAVTNTGELFF.

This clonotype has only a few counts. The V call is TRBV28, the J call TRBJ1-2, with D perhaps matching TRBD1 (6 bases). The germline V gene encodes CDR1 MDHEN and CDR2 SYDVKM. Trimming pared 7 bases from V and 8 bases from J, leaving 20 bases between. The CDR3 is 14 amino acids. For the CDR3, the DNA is TGTGCCAGCACCCAGTCGCGGGGGCGCGAAGGCTACACCTTC. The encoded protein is CASTQSRGREGYTF.

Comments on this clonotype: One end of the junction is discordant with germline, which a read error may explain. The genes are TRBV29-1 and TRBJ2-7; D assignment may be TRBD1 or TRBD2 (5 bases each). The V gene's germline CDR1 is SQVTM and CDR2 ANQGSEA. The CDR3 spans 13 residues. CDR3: CSVEYVRGNEQCF. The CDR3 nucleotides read TGCAGCGTTGAATACGTACGGGGCAACGAGCAGTGCTTC.